This TCR beta chain appears in the sequencing data of a study of cytomegalovirus exposure and HLA in healthy donors. In the study overall: The roughly 120 validation repertoires used the same platform as the approximately 700 first-cohort repertoires (as reported by a later analysis).

Using immunoSEQ multiplex PCR, the repertoire was profiled, and TCRdb retains in-frame clones only, with some absent. The sample shows fewer than 150,000 clones, around 85% of them seen only once. On this clone: Its target is unknown.

The V and J ends lost 2 bases and 4 bases, in that order; junction bases with no gene match: 6. The CDR3 contains 15 residues. Germline V gene lookup returns CDR1 SGHTA and CDR2 FQGNSA. Study-wide results and limits: Most observed TCR sequences were rare, whereas some public TCRs were detected in many donors. In vitro confirmation showed a few CMV-associated chains to be CMV antigen specific. TCR clusters originating in the first cohort tended to co-occur in the 100 to 150 validation repertoires, according to a later analysis.

The specimen was PBMCs. The TCR comes from a man aged 18 to 30 in good health and CMV-seropositive. The chain joins TRBV7-2 to TRBJ1-2, with TRBD1 matching over 8 bases. DNA of the CDR3: TGTGCCAGCAGCTTATCTACGGACAGGGCCTATGGCTACACCTTC. Translated: CASSLSTDRAYGYTF.